The entry below gives a single T cell receptor beta chain sequence along with its context. Its specificity is unknown. Autoimmune disease history or systemic immunosuppression meant exclusion. V was pared by 4 bases and J by 7 bases, with 10 bases between. Germline CDR1 reads MNHNY; CDR2 reads SVGAGI (reference sequence). The CDR3 totals 13 residues. The data were produced by immunoSEQ multiplex PCR, yet TCRdb's version contains in-frame clones alone and is incomplete. The repertoire has fewer than 90,000 clones, 90% to 95% of them found once; the top ten carry roughly 2.1%. The data were obtained in a study of OX40 agonist ivuxolimab in advanced cancers. Study-wide context: Recorded diagnoses for dose-escalation patients were hepatocellular carcinoma, melanoma, renal cell or head and neck cancer. Study-level findings and limits: CD8+ T cells averaged more expanded clones than CD4+.

This clonotype was obtained from an adult with an advanced solid tumor such as melanoma, head and neck, liver or kidney cancer. The chain recombines TRBV6-6 with TRBJ2-2; D might be TRBD2 (6 bases). The source was CD4+ or CD8+ T cells sorted from blood, collected in a trial of the OX40 agonist ivuxolimab. The CDR3 nucleotides are TGTGCCAGCAGTTCGGGACTGGGCGGGGAGCTGTTTTTT. It translates to CASSSGLGGELFF.